The clone carrying this T cell receptor (beta chain) was seen many times. Assay: immunoSEQ multiplex PCR; the TCRdb copy retains only in-frame clones and omits some. The table shows 90,000 to 150,000 clones, with just under 90% occurring only once. The sample is drawn from a study of control samples from healthy donors and cancer patients. Trimming took off 2 bases at V and 8 bases at J, with 9 bases between the two ends. The CDR3 spans 12 residues. The germline V gene has CDR1 SGHTA and CDR2 FQGTGA. This chain links TRBV7-3 with TRBJ1-2; D ambiguous. The sample consisted of blood. This TCR came from a man younger than 45 in good health. The CDR3 sequence: CASSLDGSGYTF. The CDR3 DNA follows: TGTGCCAGCAGCTTAGACGGGAGCGGCTACACCTTC.